This TCR beta chain stems from a study of cytomegalovirus exposure and HLA in healthy donors. The overall study: Earlier sequencing of some 180 million T cells yielded roughly 100 million unique TCR beta sequences. Overall study results and limits: TRBV6-2, TRBV6-3 and some other V segments were unresolvable in 87-base-pair reads.

About this clone: Its antigen is unidentified.

Germline CDR1 reads WSHSY; CDR2 reads SAAADI. V lost 2 bases and J lost 6, with 14 bases in between. CDR3 size: 15 residues. Primers: 60 Vbeta forward and 13 Jbeta reverse. Using immunoSEQ multiplex PCR, the repertoire was profiled, and TCRdb retains in-frame clones only, with some absent. This table has about 89,000 clones, roughly 79% appearing once. The clonotype originates from a male donor in good health and CMV-seronegative. The sequenced sample consisted of PBMCs. The rearrangement joins TRBV10-2 to TRBJ1-5; D ambiguous. The CDR3 coding sequence is TGCGCCAGCAGTGAGGGGCCCCGTGTTGGTCAGCCCCAGCATTTT. This codes for CASSEGPRVGQPQHF.